The present T cell receptor beta chain was sequenced within a study of CD8 T cells in Susac syndrome. V was clipped by 0 bases and J by 3 bases, with 14 bases between them. Germline V gives CDR1 DFQATT, CDR2 SNEGSKA (reference sequence). The CDR3 extends over 15 amino acids. When the RNA was reverse transcribed, random hexamers were used with an input of roughly 0.45 to 1 ug. Amplification of TCR beta CDR3 by immunoSEQ multiplex PCR spanned 54 Vbeta and 13 Jbeta. TCRdb reprocessed the immunoSEQ multiplex PCR reads with MiXCR, giving one entry per CDR3 protein. The repertoire holds about 190,000 distinct CDR3 sequences, with roughly nine tenths as singletons.

The receptor was derived from a human donor with Susac syndrome. Source material: CD4+ T cells from PBMCs. The chain employs TRBV20-1 and TRBJ1-1; D perhaps matches TRBD1 (5 bases). As DNA, the CDR3 is TGCAGTGCTAGAGATGCCGGGGCAATGGACACTGAAGCTTTCTTT. This codes for CSARDAGAMDTEAFF.